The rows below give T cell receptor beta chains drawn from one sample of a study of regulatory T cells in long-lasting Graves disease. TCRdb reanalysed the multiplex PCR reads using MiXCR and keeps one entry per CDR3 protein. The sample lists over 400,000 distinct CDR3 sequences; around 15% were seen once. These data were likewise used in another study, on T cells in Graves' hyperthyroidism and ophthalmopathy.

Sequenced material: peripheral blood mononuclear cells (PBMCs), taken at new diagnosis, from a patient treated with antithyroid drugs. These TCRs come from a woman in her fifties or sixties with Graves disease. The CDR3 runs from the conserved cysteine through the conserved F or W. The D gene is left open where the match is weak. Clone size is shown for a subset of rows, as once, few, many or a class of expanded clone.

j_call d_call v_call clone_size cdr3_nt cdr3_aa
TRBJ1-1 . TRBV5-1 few TGCGCCAGCAGCTCCTCCCCTCAGGGAAACACTGAAGCTTTCTTT CASSSSPQGNTEAFF
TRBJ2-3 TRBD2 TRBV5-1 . TGCGCCAGCAGCTTTCGGGGGGGGGGCTTCACTAGCACAGATACGCAGTATTTT CASSFRGGGFTSTDTQYF
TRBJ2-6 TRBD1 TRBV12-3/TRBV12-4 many TGTGCCAGCAGACAGGGGGTATACTCTGGGGCCAACGTCCTGACTTTC CASRQGVYSGANVLTF
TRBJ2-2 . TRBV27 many TGTGCCAGCAGAAACGGACTACAAGCCGGGGAGCTGTTTTTT CASRNGLQAGELFF
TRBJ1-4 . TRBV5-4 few TGTGCCAGCAGCTTAGAAGCAACTAATGAAAAACTGTTTTTT CASSLEATNEKLFF
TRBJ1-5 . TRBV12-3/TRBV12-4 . TGTGCCAGCAGTTTAGGGGCGGACCCCTCCCGCTCTGGCAATCAGCCCCAGCATTTT CASSLGADPSRSGNQPQHF
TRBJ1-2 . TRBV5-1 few TGCGCCAGCAGCCCTACCGGAGGACTAGCTAACTATGGCTACACCTTC CASSPTGGLANYGYTF
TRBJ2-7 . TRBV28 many TGTGCCAGCAGCCCCTCACTGGGCCCCTCCTACGAGCAGTACTTC CASSPSLGPSYEQYF
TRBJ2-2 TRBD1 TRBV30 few TGTGCCTGGAGGGGACAGGGGGCCGGGGAGCTGTTTTTT CAWRGQGAGELFF
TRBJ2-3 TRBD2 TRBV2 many TGTGCCAGCAGTGGGACTAGCGGGAGGCTCGGCACAGATACGCAGTATTTT CASSGTSGRLGTDTQYF
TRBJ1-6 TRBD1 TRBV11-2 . TGTGCCAGCACCCCCCAGGGGGGGACGAGGTCACCCCTCCACTTT CASTPQGGTRSPLHF
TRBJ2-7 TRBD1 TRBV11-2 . TGTGCCAGCAGCTTGCCGGGACAGGGGGACAAGGAGCAGTACTTC CASSLPGQGDKEQYF
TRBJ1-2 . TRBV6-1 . TGTGCCAGCAGTGAATCCCCGGGGAGGGGAAACTATGGCTACACCTTC CASSESPGRGNYGYTF
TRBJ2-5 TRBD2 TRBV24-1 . TGTGCCACCATGGCGGGAGGGCCTCAGAGTTGGGAGACCCAGTACTTC CATMAGGPQSWETQYF
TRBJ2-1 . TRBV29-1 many TGCAGCGTGCCCTGGAGGGAGGCGAATGAGCAGTTCTTC CSVPWREANEQFF
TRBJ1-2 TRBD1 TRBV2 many TGTGCCAGCAGAGGACAGGGTCTGGGCTACACCTTC CASRGQGLGYTF
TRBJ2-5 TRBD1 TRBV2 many TGTGCCGGCGGGACAGGCCTACAAGAGACCCAGTACTTC CAGGTGLQETQYF
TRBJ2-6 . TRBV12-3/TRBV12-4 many TGTGCCAGCAGTTTAGAGAAATGGGGCTCTGGGGCCAACGTCCTGACTTTC CASSLEKWGSGANVLTF
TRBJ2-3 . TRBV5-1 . TGCGCCAGCAGCGGTGGGGGTTACACAGATACGCAGTATTTT CASSGGGYTDTQYF
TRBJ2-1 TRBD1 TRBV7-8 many TGTGCCAGCAGCTTAGACTCCGGGACAGGGTACAATGAGCAGTTCTTC CASSLDSGTGYNEQFF
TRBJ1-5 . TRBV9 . TGTGCCAGCAGCCGGGGGACTTCCAATCAGCCCCAGCATTTT CASSRGTSNQPQHF
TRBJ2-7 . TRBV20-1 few TGCAGTGCTAGGGACAGACGTTGGCGACGCTACGAGCAGTACTTC CSARDRRWRRYEQYF
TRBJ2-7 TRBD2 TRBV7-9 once TGTGCCAGCAGCTTAACCTCCCGGCCTAGCGGGAGGCCGGAGCAGTACTTC CASSLTSRPSGRPEQYF
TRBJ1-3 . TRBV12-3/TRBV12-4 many TGTGCCAGCAGCCGTGGAAACACCATATATTTT CASSRGNTIYF
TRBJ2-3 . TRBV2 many TGTGCCAGCAGAGACACAGATACGCAGTATTTT CASRDTDTQYF
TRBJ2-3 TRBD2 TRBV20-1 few TGCAGTGCTAGCCGGACTAGCGGGACTACTAGCACAGATACGCAGTATTTT CSASRTSGTTSTDTQYF
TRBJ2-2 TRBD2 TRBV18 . TGTGCCAGCTCACCACTGATAGCGGGAAGCGTCGGGGAGCTGTTTTTT CASSPLIAGSVGELFF
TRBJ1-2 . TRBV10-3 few TGTGCCATCAGTGAGTCTGACAGGACTATCGGTGGCTACACCTTC CAISESDRTIGGYTF
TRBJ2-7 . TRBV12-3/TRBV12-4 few TGTGCCAGCAGTTTAAGTTGGCGGCAGGGTGCCTACGAGCAGTACTTC CASSLSWRQGAYEQYF
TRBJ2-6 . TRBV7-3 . TGTGCCAGCAGCTCTCAGGGGCACGGGGCCAACGTCCTGACTTTC CASSSQGHGANVLTF
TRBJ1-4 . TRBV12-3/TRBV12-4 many TGTGCCATCAACTTACAGACAGGAACTGAAAAACTGTTTTTT CAINLQTGTEKLFF
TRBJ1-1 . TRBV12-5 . TGTGCTAGTGCCTGGGGGGCGCGTACTGAAGCTTTCTTT CASAWGARTEAFF
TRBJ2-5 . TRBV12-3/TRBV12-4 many TGTGCCAGCAGTTTTAGGGTAGGGGAGACCCAGTACTTC CASSFRVGETQYF
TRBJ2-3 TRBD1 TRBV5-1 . TGCGCCAGCAGCGAGACAGGGGCACTCACAGATACGCAGTATTTT CASSETGALTDTQYF
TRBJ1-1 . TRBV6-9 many TGTGCCAGCAGTTACACGGTACGGAAAATGAACACTGAAGCTTTCTTT CASSYTVRKMNTEAFF
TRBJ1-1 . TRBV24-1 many TGTGCCACCAGTGACGCCGCTGGAGACACTGAAGCTTTCTTT CATSDAAGDTEAFF
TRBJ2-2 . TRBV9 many TGTGCCAGCAGCGTAGTCGGCATGGGGACCGGGGAGCTGTTTTTT CASSVVGMGTGELFF
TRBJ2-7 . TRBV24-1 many TGTGCCACCAGTGATTCAACTATGGTCAGTGACGAGCAGTACTTC CATSDSTMVSDEQYF
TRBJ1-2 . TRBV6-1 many TGTGCCAGCAGTAGCCAGGACCGCCCCTATGGCTACACCTTC CASSSQDRPYGYTF
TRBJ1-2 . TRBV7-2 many TGTGCCAGCAGCTCAAGGGGGGGCTCCGGCGGCTACACCTTC CASSSRGGSGGYTF
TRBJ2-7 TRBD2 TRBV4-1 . TGCGCCAGCAGCCAAGGACTAGCGGGAGATCATGACGAGCAGTACTTC CASSQGLAGDHDEQYF
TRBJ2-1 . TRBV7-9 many TGTGCCAGCAGCTTAAGCTGGTCAGCCTACAATGAGCAGTTCTTC CASSLSWSAYNEQFF
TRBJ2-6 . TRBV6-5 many TGTGCCAGCAATTATGGCTCTGGGGCCAACGTCCTGACTTTC CASNYGSGANVLTF
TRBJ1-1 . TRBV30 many TGTGCCTGGAGTGTACGGTCCGGAGGTGAAGCTTTCTTT CAWSVRSGGEAFF
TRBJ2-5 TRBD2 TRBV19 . TGTGCCAGTACCCAAAACGCCCCCGGGACTAGGCGGGAGACCCAGTACTTC CASTQNAPGTRRETQYF
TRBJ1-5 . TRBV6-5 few TGTGCCAGCAGTTACACCGGAGGGGATCAGCCCCAGCATTTT CASSYTGGDQPQHF
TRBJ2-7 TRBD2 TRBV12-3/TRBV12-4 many TGTGCCAGCAGTCTACTAGCGGGCTTAGCCTACGAGCAGTACTTC CASSLLAGLAYEQYF
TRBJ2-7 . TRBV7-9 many TGTGCCAGCAGCTTAGTTGGGGCGGGGACACCCTACGAGCAGTACTTC CASSLVGAGTPYEQYF
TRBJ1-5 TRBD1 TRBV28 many TGTGCCAGCACAGAGACAGGGGGCAATCAGCCCCAGCATTTT CASTETGGNQPQHF
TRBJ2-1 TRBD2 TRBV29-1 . TGCAGCGTCTTACTAGCGGAGAACTACAATGAGCAGTTCTTC CSVLLAENYNEQFF
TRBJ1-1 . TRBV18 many TGTGCCAGCTCACCACAACAGTACACTGAAGCTTTCTTT CASSPQQYTEAFF
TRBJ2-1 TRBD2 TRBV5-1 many TGCGCCAGCACCCTTTTAAGCGGGAGTAGTTATAGTGAGCAGTTCTTC CASTLLSGSSYSEQFF
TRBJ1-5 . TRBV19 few TGTGCCAGTAGTATAGATATAAGGGGCCAGCCCCAGCATTTT CASSIDIRGQPQHF
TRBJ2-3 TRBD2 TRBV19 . TGTGCCAGTAGTATTGAAAGGCGGGGGAGCCACACAGATACGCAGTATTTT CASSIERRGSHTDTQYF
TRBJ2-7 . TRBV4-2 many TGTGCCAGCAGCCAAGAATACCGATACGAGCAGTACTTC CASSQEYRYEQYF
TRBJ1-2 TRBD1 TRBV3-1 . TGTGCCAGCAGCCAGGGGGACAGCCTAAACTATGGCTACACCTTC CASSQGDSLNYGYTF
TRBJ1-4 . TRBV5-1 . TGCGCCAGCAGCCCCTCGGGCCATGATGAAAAACTGTTTTTT CASSPSGHDEKLFF
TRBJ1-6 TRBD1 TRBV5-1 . TGCGCCAGCAGCTTGACAGGGGCCGAATCAACATGGGTTTCACCCCTCCACTTT CASSLTGAESTWVSPLHF
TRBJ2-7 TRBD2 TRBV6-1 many TGTGCCAGCAGGAGATGGGCTAGCGGGCTCTACGAGCAGTACTTC CASRRWASGLYEQYF
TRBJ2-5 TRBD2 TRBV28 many TGTGCCACGCTAGCGGTCGTCGGTCGGTTCGCGTGGGAGACCCAGTACTTC CATLAVVGRFAWETQYF